This T cell receptor (beta chain) was recorded in a study of identical twins. Germline V gives CDR1 SGDLS, CDR2 YYNGEE. This CDR3 is built from 17 residues. The J segment lost 1 base and the V segment lost 7 bases, leaving 8 bases of the junction unmatched. This clonotype was picked up a small number of times. What it recognizes is unknown. TCRdb called the 5' RACE reads again in MiXCR, with one record for every CDR3 protein. Here the sample spans about 220,000 distinct CDR3 sequences, 6.5% being singletons. Healthy Caucasian donors formed the entire cohort. Study-wide results and caveats: With abundant cord blood beta clonotypes, insertions were fewer; memory repertoires showed no such pattern.

In addition, the sample was reused for a study of T cells expressing NK-cell markers. That work adds: Seven HCMV-seropositive donors and one seronegative donor made up the eight sequenced donors. The study found dominant NKG2C+ clonotypes at roughly 1.0-7.5% of CD8+ T cells in several donors.

This receptor was obtained from a woman between 18 and 29 years old in good health. The sequencing input was CD8+ T cells sorted from blood. The chain is built from TRBV9 and TRBJ2-3; the match to TRBD2 covers 14 bases. CDR3 loop: CASRPPTSGGGTDTQYF. CDR3 DNA sequence: TGTGCCAGCCGACCCCCGACTAGCGGGGGGGGCACAGATACGCAGTATTTT. Variable domain in full (rest from reference TRBV9 and TRBJ2-3): DSGVTQTPKHLITATGQRVTLRCSPRSGDLSVYWYQQSLDQGLQFLIQYYNGEERAKGNILERFSAQQFPDLHSELNLSSLELGDSALYFCASRPPTSGGGTDTQYFGPGTRLTVL.